Presented here are 9 T cell receptor beta chains from one specimen sequenced in a study of blood T cell repertoires in COVID-19. Only in-frame clones appear in the TCRdb table, and some are missing; sequencing was by immunoSEQ multiplex PCR. The data show about 380,000 clones, approximately 90% seen once. Sequencing input: PBMCs or T cells enriched from blood (not recorded which). The origin of the receptors is a young woman who had recovered from COVID-19.

The gene calls are TRBV19 and TRBJ1-1, with D possibly matching TRBD1 (5 bases). Trimming took 4 bases from V and 5 from J, leaving 17 bases between them. The germline V gene encodes CDR1 LNHDA and CDR2 SQIVND (reference sequence). The CDR3 runs 15 residues. In nucleotides, the CDR3 is TGTGCCAGTAGTACAGCGACAGTTTGGGCAACTGAAGCTTTCTTT. Protein product: CASSTATVWATEAFF.

The V gene is TRBV13, the J gene TRBJ2-7; TRBD2 is a possible D gene (5 bases). CDR3 length equals 14 residues. Looked up from germline, CDR1 is PRHDT and CDR2 is FYEKMQ (reference sequence). Trimming shortened V by 4 bases and J by 0 bases, and 10 bases separated the two germline ends. CDR3 sequence: CASSSEDFSYEQYF. CDR3 nucleotide sequence: TGTGCCAGCAGCTCCGAGGACTTCTCCTACGAGCAGTACTTC.

This chain joins TRBV2 and TRBJ1-2, with TRBD1 matching over 9 bases. The junction had 15 bases not matched to a gene; V was cut back by 6 bases and J by 4 bases. The CDR3 spans 17 residues. CDR1 is SNHLY and CDR2 is FYNNEI in the germline V gene. The CDR3, as DNA: TGTGCCAGCAGCGCCGACATGAACAGGGGGCGAGGCTATGGCTACACCTTC. It codes for CASSADMNRGRGYGYTF. Together with reference TRBV2 and TRBJ1-2, the CDR3 gives the full variable domain: EPEVTQTPSHQVTQMGQEVILRCVPISNHLYFYWYRQILGQKVEFLVSFYNNEISEKSEIFDDQFSVERPDGSNFTLKIRSTKLEDSAMYFCASSADMNRGRGYGYTFGSGTRLTVV.

The V gene is TRBV5-6, the J gene TRBJ2-3, with a possible D match to TRBD2 (6 bases). This CDR3 is built from 16 residues. V shed 0 bases and J shed 2 bases, with 13 bases lying between them. CDR1 is SGHDT and CDR2 is YYEEEE in the germline V gene. The CDR3 spells CASSLDLALNTDTQYF. As DNA, the CDR3 is TGTGCCAGCAGCTTGGATCTAGCGTTAAACACAGATACGCAGTATTTT.

The genes are TRBV23-1 and TRBJ1-5; D is unclear. TRBV23-1 is given ORF status, its function remaining uncertain. Trimming removed 8 bases from V and 0 bases from J, with 17 bases in between. CDR3 length: 16 residues. This CDR3 is CASFRRAGISNQPQHF. In DNA form, the CDR3 reads TGCGCCAGCTTTCGCCGGGCGGGTATTAGCAATCAGCCCCAGCATTTT.

This clone was recorded only once. The rearrangement joins TRBV18 to TRBJ1-2; 8 bases match TRBD1. V lost 3 bases, J lost 3 bases, and 3 bases stayed unmatched. CDR1 is KGHSH and CDR2 is LQKENI in the germline V gene. The CDR3 has 14 amino acids. The CDR3 loop reads CASSPGQGHYGYTF. As DNA, the CDR3 is TGTGCCAGCTCACCTGGACAGGGCCACTATGGCTACACCTTC.

The chain combines TRBV24-1 with TRBJ2-2, with 14 bases aligning to TRBD2. The CDR3 is 19 residues long. J gave up 3 bases and V 4 bases, and 9 bases lay outside the gene matches. Germline CDR1 and CDR2: KGHDR and SFDVKD. CDR3 sequence reads: CATSDSGTSGGVDTGELFF. CDR3 DNA: TGTGCCACCAGTGACTCCGGGACTAGCGGGGGTGTGGACACCGGGGAGCTGTTTTTT.

J is TRBJ2-5 and V is TRBV25-1; no firm D call. The V gene's germline CDR1 is MGHDK and CDR2 SYGVNS. Trimming shortened V by 6 bases and J by 4 bases, and 3 bases separated the two germline ends. There are 10 residues in the CDR3. The CDR3 region is CASSRETQYF. The CDR3 DNA reads TGTGCCAGCAGCCGAGAGACCCAGTACTTC.

This chain uses TRBV7-9 with TRBJ2-2; the D is unclear. Germline lookup yields CDR1 SEHNR and CDR2 FQNEAQ (reference sequence). Trimming removed 5 bases from V and 7 bases from J, with 8 bases in between. The CDR3 totals 12 residues. CDR3 sequence (DNA): TGTGCCAGCAGCCCGGAGTACGGGGAGCTGTTTTTT. Its translation is CASSPEYGELFF.